A single sample is the source of the 25 T cell receptor beta chains below, sequenced in a study of post-analysis software for immune sequencing data. These receptors have no known antigen. The TCR beta cDNA libraries contained unique molecular identifiers. A single record per CDR3 protein comes from TCRdb applying MiXCR to the PCR reads. The data contain roughly 800,000 distinct CDR3 sequences, approximately 30% of them singletons. Points from the study as a whole: Controls had lower frequencies than patients of about five TRBV segments, which included TRBV5-6, TRBV5-1 and TRBV20-1.

Sequenced input: blood. The receptors come from a girl under 18 with multiple sclerosis.

This clonotype turned up a few times. The chain combines TRBV6-5 with TRBJ2-5; 8 nucleotides line up with TRBD2. V shed 3 bases, J shed 4 bases, and the junction held 10 bases outside the gene matches. The germline CDR1 and CDR2 sequences are MNHEY and SVGAGI. This CDR3 region has 16 residues. CDR3 sequence reads: CASSYLRLAGSETQYF. The CDR3 DNA reads TGTGCCAGCAGTTATCTACGGCTAGCGGGTTCAGAGACCCAGTACTTC.

This clonotype has more than one count but fewer than ten. The chain is built from TRBV5-6 and TRBJ2-5, with 9 bases lining up with TRBD1. The CDR3 consists of 14 residues. Germline V gene lookup returns CDR1 SGHDT and CDR2 YYEEEE. Trimming at V came to 3 bases and at J to 3 bases, leaving 3 bases not matched to a gene. This CDR3 reads CASSYGQGKETQYF. Here the CDR3 DNA reads TGTGCCAGCAGCTATGGACAGGGGAAAGAGACCCAGTACTTC.

The V call is TRBV3-1, the J call TRBJ2-5; D possibly corresponds to TRBD2 (5 bases). The CDR3 is 15 amino acids. V dropped 4 bases and J dropped 5 bases, with 17 bases sitting between them. The germline V gene has CDR1 LGHDT and CDR2 YNNKEL (reference sequence). In DNA, the CDR3 is TGTGCCAGCAGCCTCCTCACACATGGCGGGGAGACCCAGTACTTC. Its protein product is CASSLLTHGGETQYF.

This clonotype was found a few times. The chain links TRBV7-2 to TRBJ2-3, with D tentatively TRBD1 (6 bases). The V end was cut by 1 base, the J end by 4 bases, with 15 bases between. CDR1 SGHTA and CDR2 FQGNSA come from the germline V gene. The CDR3 runs to 16 residues. CDR3 residues: CASSLGPPTGSDTQYF. The DNA for the CDR3 is TGTGCCAGCAGCTTAGGACCCCCGACAGGATCAGATACGCAGTATTTT.

The rearrangement links TRBV7-9 to TRBJ2-5; D call uncertain. V was clipped by 4 bases and J by 5 bases, with 14 bases between them. CDR1 and CDR2 (germline): SEHNR, FQNEAQ (reference sequence). The CDR3 contains 14 residues. The CDR3 region is CASSSPSGSETQYF. The DNA for the CDR3 is TGTGCCAGCAGCTCCCCGAGTGGGTCGGAGACCCAGTACTTC.

With respect to this clonotype: A much larger clone lies a single base off, so this may be a read error. V usage is TRBV15 and J usage is TRBJ1-2, with D perhaps TRBD1 (5 bases). The CDR3 contains 17 residues. The germline V gene encodes CDR1 LNHNV and CDR2 YYDKDF (reference sequence). CDR3 sequence (DNA): TGTGCCGCCAGCAGGACACATGATCTGGCTGTTAACTATGGCTACACCTTC. Its translation is CAASRTHDLAVNYGYTF.

As to this clonotype: This may stem from a read error, because a much larger clone lies one nucleotide away. J is TRBJ2-1 and V is TRBV27; D gene uncertain. Germline V gene data show CDR1 as MNHEY and CDR2 as SMNVEV (reference sequence). The CDR3 totals 17 residues. V lost 5 bases to trimming and J lost 4 bases, with 21 bases between them. CDR3 nucleotide sequence: TGTGCCAGCAGTCCGACTTCACGAGCGATAAGGTACAATGAGCAGTTCTTC. It codes for CASSPTSRAIRYNEQFF.

J is TRBJ1-1 and V is TRBV7-9; D gene uncertain. Germline V CDR1 and CDR2: SEHNR, FQNEAQ (reference sequence). V was cut by 4 bases and J by 1 base, with 4 bases left in between. CDR3 length: 12 amino acids. CDR3 DNA sequence: TGTGCCAGCAGCTCCTGGAACACTGAAGCTTTCTTT. This codes for CASSSWNTEAFF.

The V gene is TRBV28, the J gene TRBJ2-7; D is perhaps TRBD2 (7 bases). The CDR3 runs to 15 residues. Germline V gene sequence: CDR1 MDHEN, CDR2 SYDVKM. The V gene lost 7 bases and the J gene lost 5 bases, with 21 bases spanning the gap. The CDR3 sequence is CASTEGGGLVNEQYF. In DNA, the CDR3 is TGTGCCAGCACCGAGGGGGGGGGGCTGGTGAACGAGCAGTACTTC.

J is TRBJ2-7 and V is TRBV7-9; possible D gene TRBD1, 6 bases. The CDR3 has 16 amino acids. Germline V gives CDR1 SEHNR, CDR2 FQNEAQ (reference sequence). V was trimmed by 5 bases and J by 7 bases, leaving 24 bases between them. The CDR3 spells CASSQARTALSNEQYF. CDR3 nucleotides: TGTGCCAGCAGCCAAGCACGGACAGCGCTCTCCAATGAGCAGTACTTC. Full variable domain (rest looked up from reference TRBV7-9 and TRBJ2-7): DTGVSQNPRHKITKRGQNVTFRCDPISEHNRLYWYRQTLGQGPEFLTYFQNEAQLEKSRLLSDRFSAERPKGSFSTLEIQRTEQGDSAMYLCASSQARTALSNEQYFGPGTRLTVT.

In its sample, this clonotype was seen a few times. The rearrangement uses TRBV7-8 and TRBJ2-1, with D hard to call. The CDR3 covers 11 residues. Germline assignment: CDR1 SGHVS and CDR2 FQNEAQ. The ends were cut back, 7 bases at V and 9 bases at J, with 10 bases in the middle. CDR3 loop: CASTLSIEQFF. The CDR3 nucleotides are TGTGCCAGCACCTTGTCGATTGAGCAGTTCTTC.

This clonotype has just a few counts. The chain is built from TRBV28 and TRBJ2-7; D is uncertain. Germline assignment: CDR1 MDHEN and CDR2 SYDVKM. V lost 1 base to trimming and J lost 5 bases, with 6 bases between them. This CDR3 region has 12 residues. CDR3 bases: TGTGCCAGCAGTTTATCTTTTCACGAGCAGTACTTC. Protein product: CASSLSFHEQYF.

V is TRBV6-5 and J is TRBJ1-2; no firm D call. CDR3 length: 14 amino acids. Germline V gene lookup returns CDR1 MNHEY and CDR2 SVGAGI. V was cut by 6 bases and J by 5 bases, with 16 bases left in between. CDR3 in DNA: TGTGCCAGCAGGTTTATCGGGTCTGTGTATGGCTACACCTTC. Its translation: CASRFIGSVYGYTF.

The chain is built from TRBV3-1 and TRBJ1-2; 7 bases are a match to TRBD1. Germline CDR1 and CDR2: LGHDT and YNNKEL (reference sequence). With V trimmed by 5 bases and J by 4 bases, 10 bases remained unmatched. The CDR3 runs 15 residues. In DNA, the CDR3 is TGTGCCAGCAGCGTCCGACAGGGAGGGCCCTATGGCTACACCTTC. This translates into CASSVRQGGPYGYTF.

The chain has TRBV5-1 and TRBJ2-7; tentative D call: TRBD1 (6 bases). The germline V gene has CDR1 SGHRS and CDR2 YFSETQ. The CDR3 length is 18 residues. Trimming pared 5 bases from V and 0 bases from J, leaving 24 bases between. The CDR3 spells CASRTGSSRALSSYEQYF. In nucleotides, the CDR3 is TGCGCCAGCAGGACAGGCTCCTCAAGGGCCCTGAGCTCCTACGAGCAGTACTTC. Full variable domain (rest looked up from reference TRBV5-1 and TRBJ2-7): KAGVTQTPRYLIKTRGQQVTLSCSPISGHRSVSWYQQTPGQGLQFLFEYFSETQRNKGNFPGRFSGRQFSNSRSEMNVSTLELGDSALYLCASRTGSSRALSSYEQYFGPGTRLTVT.

This chain joins TRBV6-6 and TRBJ1-5; D gene ambiguous. CDR3 length: 16 residues. V gave up 0 bases and J gave up 1 base, with 10 bases separating them. CDR1 and CDR2 (germline): MNHNY, SVGAGI (reference sequence). The CDR3, as DNA: TGTGCCAGCAGTTACTCGGAAAGGAGGAGCAATCAGCCCCAGCATTTT. This sequence encodes CASSYSERRSNQPQHF.

This sequence joins TRBV5-1 and TRBJ1-1; the D gene is possibly TRBD1 (5 bases). The germline V gene has CDR1 SGHRS and CDR2 YFSETQ. Trimming removed 2 bases from V and 5 bases from J, with 13 bases in between. There are 14 residues in the CDR3. The CDR3 coding sequence is TGCGCCAGCAGCTTAACTCTAGGGGTTACTGAAGCTTTCTTT. It yields the protein CASSLTLGVTEAFF.

Comments on this clonotype: A single base separates this from a much larger clone, so it may be a read error. The V gene is TRBV28, the J gene TRBJ2-5; possibly TRBD2 for D (6 bases). V lost 4 bases and J 0 bases, leaving 9 bases between the germline ends. The CDR3 consists of 14 residues. Germline V gene lookup returns CDR1 MDHEN and CDR2 SYDVKM. CDR3 nucleotides: TGTGCCAGCAGTTGTGGAGGGAACCAAGAGACCCAGTACTTC. It yields the protein CASSCGGNQETQYF. Full variable domain (outside the CDR3, taken from reference TRBV28 and TRBJ2-5): DVKVTQSSRYLVKRTGEKVFLECVQDMDHENMFWYRQDPGLGLRLIYFSYDVKMKEKGDIPEGYSVSREKKERFSLILESASTNQTSMYLCASSCGGNQETQYFGPGTRLLVL.

Many counts were recorded for this clonotype. The V and J genes are TRBV7-8 and TRBJ2-7, with TRBD1 matching over 11 bases. V trimming: 1 base; J trimming: 2 bases; junction bases outside the gene matches: 1. The CDR3 extends over 15 amino acids. In germline, CDR1 is SGHVS, CDR2 FQNEAQ. CDR3 in DNA: TGTGCCAGCAGCTTAGGGACAGGGGGCACCTACGAGCAGTACTTC. Its translation is CASSLGTGGTYEQYF.

V and J are TRBV7-8 and TRBJ2-1; D gene uncertain. Trimming removed 3 bases from V and 3 bases from J, with 15 bases in between. This CDR3 has 16 residues. CDR1 and CDR2 from the germline V gene are SGHVS and FQNEAQ. CDR3 residues: CASSLAATEIYNEQFF. CDR3 nucleotide sequence: TGTGCCAGCAGCTTGGCGGCGACTGAAATCTACAATGAGCAGTTCTTC.

This clonotype appeared a few times. The chain has TRBV7-8 and TRBJ2-1, with 12 bases aligning to TRBD1. With V trimmed by 4 bases and J by 5 bases, 3 bases remained unmatched. Germline V gene data show CDR1 as SGHVS and CDR2 as FQNEAQ. This CDR3 is 15 amino acids long. The CDR3 coding sequence is TGTGCCAGCAGCTGGGGACAGGGGGCCCACAATGAGCAGTTCTTC. Translation: CASSWGQGAHNEQFF.

This clonotype was seen a handful of times. The CDR3 reads CASSLEGTRAYEQYF. The CDR3 DNA is TGTGCCAGCAGCTTAGAGGGGACTAGGGCCTACGAGCAGTACTTC. V is TRBV7-2 and J is TRBJ2-7; 8 nucleotides align to TRBD2. Per the germline V gene, CDR1 is SGHTA and CDR2 is FQGNSA. The CDR3 runs 15 residues. V trimming: 1 base; J trimming: 2 bases; junction bases outside the gene matches: 4.

The chain combines TRBV7-2 with TRBJ2-3; D not certain. CDR1 and CDR2 (germline): SGHTA, FQGNSA. V was trimmed by 4 bases and J by 5 bases, leaving 10 bases between them. The CDR3 runs 13 residues. The CDR3 reads CASSSVHKDTQYF. The CDR3 nucleotides are TGTGCCAGCAGCTCGGTCCATAAAGATACGCAGTATTTT.

This clonotype was seen a few times. This chain uses TRBV6-6 with TRBJ1-6, with D perhaps matching TRBD1 (6 bases). Between the trimmed V and J ends, which lost 2 bases and 1 base, there was a span of 6 bases. Germline assignment: CDR1 MNHNY and CDR2 SVGAGI (reference sequence). The CDR3 totals 15 residues. CDR3 bases: TGTGCCAGCAGTTACCAGGGGTCCTATAATTCACCCCTCCACTTT. Its translation is CASSYQGSYNSPLHF.

This clonotype turned up a few times. Sequence at one end of the junction differs from germline and may be a read error. This chain links TRBV29-1 with TRBJ2-5; 8 bases match TRBD2. The germline V gene encodes CDR1 SQVTM and CDR2 ANQGSEA. The length of the CDR3 is 15 residues. This CDR3 is CSVEGTSIREETQYF. CDR3 DNA sequence: TGCAGCGTGGAAGGGACTAGTATTCGGGAAGAGACCCAGTACTTC.